This TCR beta chain emerged from a study of cytomegalovirus exposure and HLA in healthy donors. Across the whole study: Ancestry clustering placed roughly 86% of roughly 400 genotyped donors in the Caucasian-associated cluster. Study-wide results and caveats: Most TCR sequences were seen very rarely across donors, but some public TCRs occurred in many. An apparent linkage of common viral pathogens to several of the most significant clusters emerged in a later analysis. Available immune exposure information covered CMV serostatus only.

Details on this clone: What it recognizes is unknown.

Vbeta (60) and Jbeta (13) primers were used in the PCR. Assay used: immunoSEQ multiplex PCR; TCRdb lists only in-frame clones, some missing. The repertoire includes about 150,000 clones, roughly 89% of them detected once, and approximately 4.7% sits in the top ten. Trimming cost V 0 bases and J 2 bases, with 9 bases left between them. The CDR3 totals 14 residues. Germline V gene sequence: CDR1 SGDLS, CDR2 YYNGEE. The sequenced sample consisted of PBMCs. V gene TRBV9 combines with J gene TRBJ2-7, with unresolved D. The receptor's source is a woman aged 25 to 39 in good health and CMV-seronegative. Here the CDR3 DNA reads TGTGCCAGCAGCGTAGGACTTCTCGCCTACGAGCAGTACTTC. The encoded protein is CASSVGLLAYEQYF.